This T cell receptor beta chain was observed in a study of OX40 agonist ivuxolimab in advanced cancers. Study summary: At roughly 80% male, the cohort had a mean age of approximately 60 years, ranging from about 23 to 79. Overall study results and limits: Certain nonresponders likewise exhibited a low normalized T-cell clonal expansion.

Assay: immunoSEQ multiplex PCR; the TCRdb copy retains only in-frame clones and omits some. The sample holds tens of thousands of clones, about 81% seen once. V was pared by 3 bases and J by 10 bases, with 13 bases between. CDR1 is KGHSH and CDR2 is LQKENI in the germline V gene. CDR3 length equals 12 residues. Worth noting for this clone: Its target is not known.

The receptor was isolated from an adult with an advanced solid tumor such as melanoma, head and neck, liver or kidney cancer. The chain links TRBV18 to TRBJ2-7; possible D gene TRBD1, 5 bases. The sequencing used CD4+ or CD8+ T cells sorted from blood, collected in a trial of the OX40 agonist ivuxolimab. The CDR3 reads CASSPRQGEQYF. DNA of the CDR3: TGTGCCAGCTCACCTCGGCAGGGCGAACAGTACTTC. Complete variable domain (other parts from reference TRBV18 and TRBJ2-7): NAGVMQNPRHLVRRRGQEARLRCSPMKGHSHVYWYRQLPEEGLKFMVYLQKENIIDESGMPKERFSAEFPKEGPSILRIQQVVRGDSAAYFCASSPRQGEQYFGPGTRLTVT.